This T cell receptor (beta chain) derives from a study of cytotoxic CD8 clonotypes in ibrutinib-treated CLL. Study context: Patient counts were approximately 12 relapsed/refractory, over 14 treatment-naive and around 17 IGHV unmutated.

The repertoire was sequenced with immunoSEQ multiplex PCR; TCRdb's copy has only in-frame clones and lacks some. The table records under 35,000 clones, approximately 68% of them present only once. Study results and limitations: Clonotypes that were public were uncommon, and they contracted or stayed stable on treatment. Upon ibrutinib response clonality rose, and upon progression it fell back toward baseline.

Investigators sourced 1.5 to 2.5 micrograms of genomic DNA from cryopreserved PBMCs for TCR beta libraries. This CDR3 has 16 amino acids. V was cut by 0 bases and J by 2 bases, with 8 bases left in between. Looked up from germline, CDR1 is MNHNY and CDR2 is SVGAGI (reference sequence). To note about this clone: Its specificity is unknown.

The chain couples TRBV6-6 to TRBJ2-6; D might be TRBD2 (6 bases). This receptor was identified in a human donor with chronic lymphocytic leukemia. The sample here was PBMCs, taken after 24 months of ibrutinib treatment. The CDR3 nucleotides read TGTGCCAGCAGTTACTCGACGGGGGCTGGGGCCAACGTCCTGACTTTC. Amino acids: CASSYSTGAGANVLTF.